This entry lists 22 T cell receptor beta chains sequenced from one sample in a study of OX40 agonist ivuxolimab in advanced cancers. Libraries were built with the immunoSEQ multiplex PCR assay. TCRdb retrieved this table from immuneACCESS and kept in-frame rearrangements only. Not all clones are present; in checked studies, unresolved V genes account for under half, and no reason is known for the remainder. The sample profile shows almost 90,000 clones; roughly 89% of them were found once. The top ten clones comprise roughly 1.5% of the sample. Here the sequenced sample was CD4+ or CD8+ T cells sorted from blood, taken in a trial of the OX40 agonist ivuxolimab. The receptors were gathered from an adult with an advanced solid tumor such as melanoma, head and neck, liver or kidney cancer.

The genes are TRBV6-1 and TRBJ2-1; no clear D gene. The germline V gene encodes CDR1 MNHNS and CDR2 SASEGT. V was clipped by 6 bases and J by 5 bases, with 8 bases between them. The CDR3 length is 12 residues. The DNA for the CDR3 is TGTGCCAGCAGGGGCCTTAACAATGAGCAGTTCTTC. It specifies CASRGLNNEQFF.

The chain links TRBV7-2 to TRBJ2-1, with 12 bases matching TRBD2. J lost 9 bases, V lost 0 bases, and 9 bases had no gene match. This CDR3 spans 17 amino acids. In germline, CDR1 is SGHTA, CDR2 FQGNSA. CDR3 sequence (DNA): TGTGCCAGCAGCTTAGCGGGGCGACTAGCGGGAGTGGGTGAGCAGTTCTTC. Translated: CASSLAGRLAGVGEQFF.

The sample holds one count of this clone. The V and J genes are TRBV30 and TRBJ2-7; D is possibly TRBD1 (6 bases). V shed 3 bases and J shed 13 bases, with 16 bases lying between them. The CDR3 runs to 11 residues. Germline V lookup: CDR1 GTSNPN, CDR2 SVGIG (reference sequence). Written as DNA, the CDR3 is TGTGCCTGGAGCGCCGGGACATGGCGATACTTC. This sequence encodes CAWSAGTWRYF.

The V gene is TRBV6-1, the J gene TRBJ2-3, with a tentative D call TRBD2 (6 bases). There are 14 residues in the CDR3. Trimming pared 2 bases from V and 5 bases from J, leaving 11 bases between. Per the germline V gene, CDR1 is MNHNS and CDR2 is SASEGT. CDR3 coding DNA: TGTGCCAGCAGTGAATCGGCGGGAAGAGATACGCAGTATTTT. Translation gives CASSESAGRDTQYF.

The V and J genes are TRBV28 and TRBJ2-5; 7 bases are shared with TRBD1. This CDR3 has 16 residues. Germline V lookup: CDR1 MDHEN, CDR2 SYDVKM. The ends lost 4 bases at V and 0 bases at J; junction bases unmatched: 8. The CDR3, as DNA: TGTGCCAGCAGTTCAAATAACAGGGGTCACCAAGAGACCCAGTACTTC. It codes for CASSSNNRGHQETQYF. Combining the CDR3 with reference TRBV28 and TRBJ2-5 gives the whole variable domain DVKVTQSSRYLVKRTGEKVFLECVQDMDHENMFWYRQDPGLGLRLIYFSYDVKMKEKGDIPEGYSVSREKKERFSLILESASTNQTSMYLCASSSNNRGHQETQYFGPGTRLLVL.

The count of this clone is one. The chain has TRBV6-6 and TRBJ2-7; 8 bases agree with TRBD2. CDR3 size: 14 residues. After removal of 5 bases from V and 5 bases from J, the junction contained 8 bases not matched to a gene. Germline-derived CDR1 and CDR2 are MNHNY and SVGAGI (reference sequence). CDR3 sequence reads: CASSPPGRGDEQYF. The DNA for the CDR3 is TGTGCCAGCAGTCCCCCTGGGCGGGGGGACGAGCAGTACTTC.

The chain recombines TRBV7-8 with TRBJ2-2; perhaps TRBD1 as D (5 bases). CDR1 and CDR2 from the germline V gene are SGHVS and FQNEAQ. CDR3 size: 17 residues. The V end lost 5 bases, the J end lost 1 base, and 17 bases lay between the germline ends. The CDR3, as DNA: TGTGCCAGCAGCCCTAGGACACTTGGGGAGAACACCGGGGAGCTGTTTTTT. It yields the protein CASSPRTLGENTGELFF.

In nucleotides, the CDR3 is TGCAGCGCCGGGACTAGCGGGTCCTACGAGCAGTACTTC. It codes for CSAGTSGSYEQYF. The chain joins TRBV29-1 to TRBJ2-7, with 12 bases aligning to TRBD2. This CDR3 comprises 13 residues. The ends lost 7 bases at V and 1 base at J; junction bases unmatched: 2. Germline loops: CDR1 SQVTM, CDR2 ANQGSEA.

This clone is a singleton in its sample. Possible read error: a much larger clone is one base away. V usage is TRBV5-1 and J usage is TRBJ1-1; tentative D call: TRBD1 (5 bases). The CDR3 spans 14 residues. CDR1 is SGHRS and CDR2 is YFSETQ in the germline V gene. V lost 3 bases and J 4 bases, leaving 13 bases between the germline ends. The CDR3 DNA sequence: TGCGCCAGCAGCTCCAGGGAGGGGAGCACTGAAGCTTTCTTT. Encoded protein: CASSSREGSTEAFF.

The chain carries TRBV2 and TRBJ2-7, with TRBD1 identical over 12 bases. CDR3 size: 15 residues. Looked up from germline, CDR1 is SNHLY and CDR2 is FYNNEI. V was clipped by 6 bases and J by 3 bases; unmatched bases: 6. The DNA for the CDR3 is TGTGCCAGCAGGCCCGGGACAGGGGGCTTCTACGAGCAGTACTTC. It specifies CASRPGTGGFYEQYF.

This chain uses TRBV4-3 with TRBJ2-1; either TRBD1 or TRBD2 may supply D (5 bases each). The V gene lost 4 bases and the J gene lost 8 bases, with 18 bases spanning the gap. This CDR3 has 15 amino acids. Germline V lookup: CDR1 LGHNA, CDR2 YSLEER. CDR3: CASSRSGTLFDEQFF. The CDR3 nucleotides are TGCGCCAGCAGCCGATCCGGGACCCTATTCGATGAGCAGTTCTTC.

The chain uses TRBV7-9 and TRBJ2-7, with 7 bases aligning to TRBD2. The CDR3 sequence is 16 residues long. V shed 0 bases, J shed 3 bases, and the junction held 8 bases outside the gene matches. Per germline, CDR1 SEHNR and CDR2 FQNEAQ (reference sequence). CDR3 bases: TGTGCCAGCAGCTTAGCCCTCGGGGCGGGAGACTACGAGCAGTACTTC. As protein: CASSLALGAGDYEQYF.

This clone was recorded a few times. CDR3 DNA sequence: TGTGCCTGGAAGGGTTGGACGGAGGGTGAAAAACTGTTTTTT. Its translation: CAWKGWTEGEKLFF. The rearrangement links TRBV30 to TRBJ1-4; D not certain. The CDR3 is made up of 14 amino acids. V lost 4 bases, J lost 7 bases, and 16 bases lay in between. The germline V gene has CDR1 GTSNPN and CDR2 SVGIG (reference sequence).

The table lists this clone with a few counts. The J gene is TRBJ1-1, the V gene TRBV18, with D unresolved. This CDR3 is built from 13 residues. V was pared by 5 bases and J by 3 bases, with 10 bases between. Germline V gives CDR1 KGHSH, CDR2 LQKENI. The CDR3: CASSSEYDTEAFF. The CDR3, as DNA: TGTGCCAGCTCAAGCGAGTACGACACTGAAGCTTTCTTT.

The V and J genes are TRBV6-5 and TRBJ2-7; D is unclear. V was pared by 5 bases and J by 4 bases, with 9 bases between. CDR3 size: 12 residues. CDR1 and CDR2 (germline): MNHEY, SVGAGI. CDR3 DNA: TGTGCCAGCAGTGCAACAGAATACGAGCAGTACTTC. As protein: CASSATEYEQYF.

The chain combines TRBV5-1 with TRBJ2-3, with D unclear. The CDR3 contains 14 residues. Germline values: CDR1 SGHRS, CDR2 YFSETQ. Between the trimmed V and J ends, which lost 0 bases and 0 bases, there was a span of 5 bases. The CDR3 region is CASSLATSTDTQYF. CDR3 in DNA: TGCGCCAGCAGCTTGGCTACTAGCACAGATACGCAGTATTTT.

The chain employs TRBV4-1 and TRBJ1-5, with TRBD1 identical over 9 bases. The V and J ends lost 4 bases and 5 bases, in that order; junction bases with no gene match: 6. Germline CDR1 is MGHRA and CDR2 is YSYEKL. This CDR3 has 15 residues. CDR3 sequence (DNA): TGCGCCAGCAGCCCGGGACAGGGAGGGTATCAGCCCCAGCATTTT. It encodes CASSPGQGGYQPQHF.

The sample holds a few counts of this clone. This rearrangement joins TRBV30 to TRBJ1-2, with D possibly TRBD1 on 5 matching bases. V lost 1 base, J lost 4 bases, and 16 bases lay in between. The CDR3 is 15 residues long. Germline V gene sequence: CDR1 GTSNPN, CDR2 SVGIG (reference sequence). The CDR3 sequence is CAWSALSGGRYGYTF. CDR3 coding DNA: TGTGCCTGGAGTGCTCTGTCCGGGGGACGCTATGGCTACACCTTC.

This clone appeared a few times. The chain combines TRBV19 with TRBJ2-2, with D maybe TRBD2 (6 bases). The CDR3 has 15 residues. CDR1 is LNHDA and CDR2 is SQIVND in the germline V gene (reference sequence). The V gene lost 5 bases and the J gene lost 3 bases, with 13 bases spanning the gap. The CDR3 DNA is TGTGCCAGTAGTCCCCTGACGGGGGACACCGGGGAGCTGTTTTTT. Amino acid sequence: CASSPLTGDTGELFF.

This clone came up once. CDR3 nucleotide sequence: TGCACCAGCAGCCAAACCAAACTCGGGGGGGCCGCTGATACGCAGTATTTT. This sequence encodes CTSSQTKLGGAADTQYF. The chain has TRBV1 and TRBJ2-3; TRBD2, as called in the table, went unchecked against the DNA. TRBV1 constitutes a pseudogene. The CDR3 contains 17 residues.

This clone appeared a few times. The chain uses TRBV11-3 and TRBJ2-7; perhaps TRBD2 as D (6 bases). Germline CDR1 SGHNT, CDR2 YENEEA. The CDR3 loop spans 11 amino acids. V lost 9 bases and J lost 5, with 11 bases in between. CDR3 region: CASGTGDEQYF. The CDR3 DNA reads TGTGCCAGTGGGACGGGGGACGAGCAGTACTTC. Full variable domain (outside the CDR3, taken from reference TRBV11-3 and TRBJ2-7): EAGVVQSPRYKIIEKKQPVAFWCNPISGHNTLYWYLQNLGQGPELLIRYENEEAVDDSQLPKDRFSAERLKGVDSTLKIQPAELGDSAVYLCASGTGDEQYFGPGTRLTVT.

V usage is TRBV30 and J usage is TRBJ2-5; D is perhaps TRBD1 (5 bases). The CDR3 is 15 residues long. Germline CDR1 and CDR2: GTSNPN and SVGIG (reference sequence). V was trimmed by 0 bases and J by 0 bases, leaving 11 bases between them. In nucleotides, the CDR3 is TGTGCCTGGAGTGTAAGGGGCCCGTACCAAGAGACCCAGTACTTC. Its translation is CAWSVRGPYQETQYF.